This T cell receptor (beta chain) comes out of a study of T-cell memory formation after mild COVID-19 (dated by TCRdb to about 2021). As for the study more broadly: Most TCR sequence clusters were specific to one of the two donors. In a couple of donors, T-cell clones that expanded and contracted after mild COVID-19 were followed by sequencing TCRalpha and TCRbeta repertoires longitudinally. Two young, previously healthy adult volunteers made up the cohort, one male and one female. Study-level results and caveats: The detection of some responding clones in pre-infection memory suggests that pre-existing cross-reactive memory T cells joined the SARS-CoV-2 response. SARS-CoV-2 specificity was not confirmed for the second-wave clones peaking on day 37. From day 15 to 85, contracting clones showed balanced CD4/CD8 phenotypes, whereas a second wave of clones that expanded from day 15 to 37 leaned towards CD4+. Contracting CD4+ clones were found mainly in CM and EM memory subsets, while CD8+ clones were enriched in EMRA. Only a couple of mild cases were covered in the study, and larger cohorts including severe cases with pre-infection samples were considered necessary.

Ficoll-Paque density gradient centrifugation was the method used to isolate PBMCs. Reading from cysteine to phenylalanine, the CDR3 counts 14 amino acids. This entry keeps only the CDR3 DNA: 42 bases, framed from base 1. The trim is 6 bases for V and 9 bases for J, with a gap of 21 bases between the germline ends. The run used an Illumina NovaSeq 6000. TCRalpha and TCRbeta cDNA libraries were built by 5'RACE with constant-segment primers, adding sample barcodes and unique molecular identifiers. RNA was extracted from every sample with Trizol reagent. Libraries were amplified in two PCR steps, with a second sample barcode and Illumina TruSeq adapters added in the second step. Libraries were sequenced on an Illumina NovaSeq with 2 x 150 bp paired-end reads. The original pipeline was this. With migec v1.2.7, reads were demultiplexed and then collapsed into UMI-guided consensus sequences. With mixcr v2.1.11, UMI consensuses were aligned to TRA and TRB V and J templates and assembled into clonotypes. Clonotypes were classified as expanded or contracted when called significant by both edgeR and NoisET, with noise models trained on biological replicates. For edgeR calls, a false discovery rate-adjusted p below 0.01 and a log2 fold-change threshold of 1 were applied. As an exploratory analysis of dynamics, max-normalized trajectories of the 1000 most abundant clonotypes were examined by PCA with hierarchical clustering. The CD4 or CD8 phenotype of responding clones was assigned using the separately sequenced CD4+ and CD8+ repertoires. In TCRdb, the public reads were trimmed at Q25 with fastp and aligned with MiXCR, with productive beta chains retained. Rows are unified per CDR3 protein, each entry keeping the most common DNA and genes. The V and J calls, along with clone size, are taken from TCRdb and not from the paper's own processing. Within this sample are 470,000 or so distinct CDR3 sequences, with more than 15% of them counted one time only. 20% to 25% of the sample comes from the top ten.

Comment on this clonotype: Its antigen has not been determined. Qualities for individual bases were not recorded, and no much larger clone is one base off.

The V and J genes are TRBV12-3 or TRBV12-4 and TRBJ2-7; a weak D assignment points to TRBD2 (5 bases agree). This TCR was sampled from a man younger than 35 who had mild COVID-19 (a few samples of this study predate the infection). The sample titles of this study are shuffled in the database, so cell type and time point are left out; the donor was told from shared clones. The sample was PBMCs or a T cell subset sorted from them (not recorded which). The sequenced DNA: TGTGCCAGCAGCCCCTGGACGTCCCGGGATGGGCAGTACTTC. Translation gives CASSPWTSRDGQYF.